Listed below are T cell receptor beta chains from one sample, sequenced in a study of beta chain features in type 1 diabetes. Profiled with immunoSEQ multiplex PCR; TCRdb holds only in-frame clones, not every one. The repertoire holds some 360,000 clones, with around 20% as singletons. Sequenced sample: naive CD4+ T cells from blood. The receptors originated from a woman aged 18 to 35 in good health. Each CDR3 is given with its conserved first and last residue. Fields, in order: D gene, J gene, clone size, V gene, CDR3 length, CDR3 DNA, CDR3 protein. The D gene is left open where the match is weak. Only part of the rows carry a size: once, few, many, or a class if the clone is expanded.

D gene: .; J gene: TRBJ2-3; clone size: .; V gene: TRBV9; CDR3 length: 14; CDR3 DNA: TGTGCCAGCAGCGACCGGGACTTCTCGGATACGCAGTATTTT; CDR3 protein: CASSDRDFSDTQYF
D gene: .; J gene: TRBJ2-3; clone size: .; V gene: TRBV15; CDR3 length: 12; CDR3 DNA: TGCGCCACCAGCACCTACACAGATACGCAGTATTTT; CDR3 protein: CATSTYTDTQYF
D gene: TRBD1; J gene: TRBJ1-6; clone size: few; V gene: TRBV5-1; CDR3 length: 12; CDR3 DNA: TGCGCCAGCAGCATGGGACAGCCGCCCCTCCACTTT; CDR3 protein: CASSMGQPPLHF
D gene: TRBD1; J gene: TRBJ2-5; clone size: .; V gene: TRBV9; CDR3 length: 13; CDR3 DNA: TGTGCCAGCAGCCCAGGGGGCCAAGAGACCCAGTACTTC; CDR3 protein: CASSPGGQETQYF
D gene: TRBD1; J gene: TRBJ2-1; clone size: .; V gene: TRBV4-3; CDR3 length: 17; CDR3 DNA: TGCGCCAGCAGCCAACGGGGACAGGTGAGCTCCTACAATGAGCAGTTCTTC; CDR3 protein: CASSQRGQVSSYNEQFF
D gene: .; J gene: TRBJ2-5; clone size: few; V gene: TRBV5-6; CDR3 length: 13; CDR3 DNA: TGTGCCAGCAGTCCGACAGGTCGGGGGACCCAGTACTTC; CDR3 protein: CASSPTGRGTQYF
D gene: TRBD1; J gene: TRBJ2-2; clone size: .; V gene: TRBV7-6; CDR3 length: 14; CDR3 DNA: TGTGCCAGCAGCTTGGGACAGGGGGCCGGGGAGCTGTTTTTT; CDR3 protein: CASSLGQGAGELFF
D gene: TRBD1; J gene: TRBJ1-2; clone size: few; V gene: TRBV9; CDR3 length: 17; CDR3 DNA: TGTGCCAGCAGCGTAGGACAGGGGCAGGTCCTCGGCTATGGCTACACCTTC; CDR3 protein: CASSVGQGQVLGYGYTF
D gene: .; J gene: TRBJ1-5; clone size: .; V gene: TRBV21-1; CDR3 length: 17; CDR3 DNA: TGTGCCAGCAGCAAAAGTCAGGGACAGCATAGCAATCAGCCCCAGCATTTT; CDR3 protein: CASSKSQGQHSNQPQHF
D gene: .; J gene: TRBJ1-2; clone size: .; V gene: TRBV7-9; CDR3 length: 12; CDR3 DNA: TGTGCCAGCAGCTTAAGTGAGAGGGGCTACACCTTC; CDR3 protein: CASSLSERGYTF
D gene: TRBD2; J gene: TRBJ2-7; clone size: once; V gene: TRBV2; CDR3 length: 15; CDR3 DNA: TGTGCCAGCAGGAGACTAGCGGGAGGTACCTACGAGCAGTACTTC; CDR3 protein: CASRRLAGGTYEQYF
D gene: .; J gene: TRBJ1-2; clone size: few; V gene: TRBV5-1; CDR3 length: 14; CDR3 DNA: TGCGCCAGCAGCTTGGACAGGGACCTCTATGGCTACACCTTC; CDR3 protein: CASSLDRDLYGYTF
D gene: TRBD2; J gene: TRBJ2-1; clone size: few; V gene: TRBV19; CDR3 length: 17; CDR3 DNA: TGTGCCAGTAGTCGTGATACCGGGACTAGCGGGAGGAATGAGCAGTTCTTC; CDR3 protein: CASSRDTGTSGRNEQFF